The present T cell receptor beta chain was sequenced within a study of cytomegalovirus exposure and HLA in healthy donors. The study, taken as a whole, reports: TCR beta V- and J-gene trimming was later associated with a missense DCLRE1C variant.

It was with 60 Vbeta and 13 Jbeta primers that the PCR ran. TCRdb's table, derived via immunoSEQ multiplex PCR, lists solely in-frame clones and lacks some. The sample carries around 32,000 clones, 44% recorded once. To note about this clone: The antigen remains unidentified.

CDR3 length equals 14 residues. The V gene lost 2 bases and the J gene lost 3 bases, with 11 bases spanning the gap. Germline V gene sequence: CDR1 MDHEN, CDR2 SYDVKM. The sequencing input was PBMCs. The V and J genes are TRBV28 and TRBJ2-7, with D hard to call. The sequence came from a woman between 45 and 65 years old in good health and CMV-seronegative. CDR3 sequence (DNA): TGTGCCAGCAGTTTACGTGCTACCTACTACGAGCAGTACTTC. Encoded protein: CASSLRATYYEQYF.